The text below deals with one TCR beta chain. The data derive from a study of blood T cell repertoires in COVID-19. Study overall: Material from acute and convalescent COVID-19 was sourced from the United States, Italy and Spain. T cells, B-cell-depleted T cells, or PBMCs supplied cDNA or gDNA.

In the study's own analysis: Reference gene primers were amplified, and this amplification served to estimate nucleated cell counts. Data came from immunoSEQ multiplex PCR; TCRdb stores just in-frame clones and leaves some out. V and J calls and clone size are those listed in that table; D and trimming were worked out from the DNA. The sample shows some 120,000 clones, 75% to 90% of them seen only once. Germline trimming cut 1 base from V and 1 base from J; bases unmatched to any gene: 5. CDR3 length: 17 amino acids. Germline lookup yields CDR1 MGHRA and CDR2 YSYEKL. V is TRBV4-1 and J is TRBJ2-3, with TRBD2 identical over 10 bases. The sequenced sample consisted of peripheral blood. The sequence was collected from a human donor with acute or convalescent COVID-19. The donor label of this sample is uncertain. The DNA for the CDR3 is TGCGCCAGCAGCCAAGTCGGGACTAGCGAACGCACAGATACGCAGTATTTT. It encodes CASSQVGTSERTDTQYF.